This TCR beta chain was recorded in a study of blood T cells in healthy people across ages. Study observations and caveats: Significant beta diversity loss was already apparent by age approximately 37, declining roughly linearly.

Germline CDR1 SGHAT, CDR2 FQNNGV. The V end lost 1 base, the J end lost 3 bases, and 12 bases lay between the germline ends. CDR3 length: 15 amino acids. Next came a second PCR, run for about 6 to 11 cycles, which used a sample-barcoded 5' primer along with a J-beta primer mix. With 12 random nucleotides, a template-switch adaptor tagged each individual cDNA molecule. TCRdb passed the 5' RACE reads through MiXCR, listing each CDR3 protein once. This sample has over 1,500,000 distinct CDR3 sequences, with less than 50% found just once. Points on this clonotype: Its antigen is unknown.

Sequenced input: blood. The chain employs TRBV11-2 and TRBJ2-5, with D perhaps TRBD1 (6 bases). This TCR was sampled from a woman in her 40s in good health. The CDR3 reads CASSLVGAGEETQYF. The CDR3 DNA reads TGTGCCAGCAGCTTAGTCGGGGCAGGGGAAGAGACCCAGTACTTC.